The 20 T cell receptor beta chains given below trace back to one sample, sequenced in a study of blood T cell repertoires in COVID-19. The repertoire was sequenced with immunoSEQ multiplex PCR; TCRdb's copy has only in-frame clones and lacks some. This sample has around 80,000 clones, with 82% found just once. The sequencing sample was made of peripheral blood. Receptors were obtained from an older man with acute or convalescent COVID-19.

This rearrangement joins TRBV20-1 to TRBJ1-1; unclear D gene. The CDR3 contains 11 residues. Germline CDR1 is DFQATT and CDR2 is SNEGSKA (reference sequence). Trimming stripped 5 bases from V and 1 base from J, with 5 bases between. The CDR3 reads CSADKNTEAFF. CDR3 coding DNA: TGCAGTGCTGACAAGAACACTGAAGCTTTCTTT.

There are a few counts of this clone. DNA of the CDR3: TGTGCCTGGAGTGGAGGACACGGAGAGACCCAGTACTTC. Translation gives CAWSGGHGETQYF. The V gene is TRBV30, the J gene TRBJ2-5, with D tentatively TRBD1 (5 bases). The length of the CDR3 is 13 residues. V shed 1 base and J shed 4 bases, with 10 bases lying between them. Germline values: CDR1 GTSNPN, CDR2 SVGIG (reference sequence).

The V call is TRBV7-9, the J call TRBJ2-7; TRBD1 matches at 10 bases. The germline V gene encodes CDR1 SEHNR and CDR2 FQNEAQ (reference sequence). This CDR3 region has 15 residues. J was trimmed by 5 bases and V by 1 base; bases with no gene match: 5. The CDR3 nucleotides read TGTGCCAGCAGCTTAGTGGGACAGGGGTTTCACGAGCAGTACTTC. It specifies CASSLVGQGFHEQYF.

The chain combines TRBV2 with TRBJ2-3; 7 bases align to TRBD1. Germline V gene sequence: CDR1 SNHLY, CDR2 FYNNEI. The J segment lost 3 bases and the V segment lost 7 bases, leaving 10 bases of the junction unmatched. The CDR3 contains 15 residues. The CDR3 loop is CASKYRDSGTDTQYF. CDR3 DNA sequence: TGTGCCAGCAAATACCGGGACAGTGGAACAGATACGCAGTATTTT.

This clone was recorded only once. This chain links TRBV2 with TRBJ1-2, with 9 bases that match TRBD1. This CDR3 is built from 13 residues. J was trimmed by 5 bases and V by 4 bases; bases with no gene match: 2. The germline CDR1 and CDR2 sequences are SNHLY and FYNNEI. The CDR3 sequence is CASSVGQGYGYTF. The CDR3 region has the DNA TGTGCCAGCAGTGTGGGACAGGGTTATGGCTACACCTTC.

The CDR3 protein is CASSENPGVYNEQFF. The CDR3, as DNA: TGTGCCAGCAGTGAAAATCCGGGGGTGTACAATGAGCAGTTCTTC. The V gene is TRBV2, the J gene TRBJ2-1; maybe TRBD2 (6 bases). CDR3 length equals 15 residues. Germline lookup yields CDR1 SNHLY and CDR2 FYNNEI. Trimming took 2 bases from V and 4 from J, leaving 12 bases between them.

The chain employs TRBV10-3 and TRBJ2-5; the match to TRBD2 covers 14 bases. The CDR3 sequence is 16 residues long. CDR1 ENHRY and CDR2 SYGVKD come from the germline V gene. V trimming: 4 bases; J trimming: 5 bases; junction bases outside the gene matches: 6. CDR3 sequence reads: CAISATSGGAAETQYF. The CDR3 DNA reads as TGTGCCATCAGTGCGACTAGCGGGGGGGCTGCGGAGACCCAGTACTTC.

The chain employs TRBV3-1 (or the pseudogene TRBV3-2) and TRBJ1-1, with a possible D match to TRBD1 (5 bases). With 0 bases removed from V and 5 bases from J, the gap between germline ends came to 10 bases. Germline loops: CDR1 LGHDT, CDR2 YNNKEL (reference sequence). CDR3 size: 14 residues. In DNA, the CDR3 is TGTGCCAGCAGCCAAGACAGGGCTGTGACTGAAGCTTTCTTT. Translation: CASSQDRAVTEAFF.

J is TRBJ2-1 and V is TRBV11-3; TRBD1 agrees at 7 bases. After removal of 0 bases from V and 4 bases from J, the junction contained 6 bases not matched to a gene. The CDR3 totals 16 residues. CDR1 and CDR2 from the germline V gene are SGHNT and YENEEA. CDR3 nucleotides: TGTGCCAGCAGCTTAGAGGGCAGGGGGATATACAATGAGCAGTTCTTC. Translating it yields CASSLEGRGIYNEQFF.

This clone was counted between two and nine times. V usage is TRBV7-9 and J usage is TRBJ1-1, with a tentative D call TRBD1 (6 bases). Per the germline V gene, CDR1 is SEHNR and CDR2 is FQNEAQ (reference sequence). V was trimmed by 0 bases and J by 2 bases, leaving 10 bases between them. The CDR3 consists of 15 residues. The CDR3 region is CASSLARGLNTEAFF. The CDR3 region has the DNA TGTGCCAGCAGCTTAGCCAGGGGCCTTAACACTGAAGCTTTCTTT.

The chain has TRBV2 and TRBJ1-1; possible D gene TRBD1, 6 bases. CDR1 and CDR2 (germline): SNHLY, FYNNEI. This CDR3 has 12 residues. V lost 1 base and J 11 bases, leaving 11 bases between the germline ends. The CDR3: CASSEGQDGAFF. CDR3 DNA sequence: TGTGCCAGCAGTGAAGGACAGGACGGGGCTTTCTTT. The full variable domain, its missing parts supplied by reference TRBV2 and TRBJ1-1, is EPEVTQTPSHQVTQMGQEVILRCVPISNHLYFYWYRQILGQKVEFLVSFYNNEISEKSEIFDDQFSVERPDGSNFTLKIRSTKLEDSAMYFCASSEGQDGAFFGQGTRLTVV.

The genes are TRBV21-1 and TRBJ1-1. TRBV21-1 is termed a pseudogene. This CDR3 has 16 residues. CDR3 in amino acids: CASSKVITGVTTEAFF. CDR3 sequence (DNA): TGTGCCAGCAGCAAAGTCATTACCGGTGTAACCACTGAAGCTTTCTTT.

The rearrangement joins TRBV4-2 to TRBJ1-6; the D gene is possibly TRBD1 (6 bases). The CDR3 runs 16 residues. Germline V gene data show CDR1 as LGHNA and CDR2 as YNFKEQ. V lost 0 bases to trimming and J lost 9 bases, with 15 bases between them. In DNA, the CDR3 is TGTGCCAGCAGCCAAGATGGGGGGGCTGTTAGTTCACCCCTCCACTTT. This gives the protein CASSQDGGAVSSPLHF.

This chain joins TRBV12-3 or TRBV12-4 and TRBJ2-5; 8 nucleotides match TRBD1. There are 13 residues in the CDR3. V lost 6 bases to trimming and J lost 5 bases; unmatched junction nucleotides: 5. CDR3 bases: TGTGCCAGCAGGCAGGGGGCTGGGGAGACCCAGTACTTC. As protein: CASRQGAGETQYF.

This clone was found a few times. This chain connects TRBV7-9 to TRBJ2-7; 10 bases fit TRBD1. There are 17 residues in the CDR3. Germline trimming cut 3 bases from V and 6 bases from J; bases unmatched to any gene: 14. Germline V gene sequence: CDR1 SEHNR, CDR2 FQNEAQ (reference sequence). CDR3 nucleotides: TGTGCCAGCAGCTTCGCCGGTGGGACAGGGGCGCAGCGCGAGCAGTACTTC. Translating it yields CASSFAGGTGAQREQYF.

This chain joins TRBV12-3 or TRBV12-4 and TRBJ2-7; perhaps TRBD2 as D (5 bases). The CDR3 consists of 13 residues. With 6 bases removed from V and 7 bases from J, the gap between germline ends came to 16 bases. CDR3 loop: CASSPGIPREQYF. The DNA of the CDR3 is TGTGCCAGCAGCCCGGGGATACCCCGGGAGCAGTACTTC.

The V and J genes are TRBV5-5 and TRBJ2-5, with D maybe TRBD1 (5 bases). The germline CDR1 and CDR2 sequences are SGHKS and YYEKEE (reference sequence). The CDR3 spans 14 residues. V was clipped by 2 bases and J by 1 base, with 9 bases between them. The CDR3 loop reads CASSFPGFQETQYF. The CDR3 DNA reads as TGTGCCAGCAGCTTTCCAGGGTTCCAAGAGACCCAGTACTTC.

The chain joins TRBV11-2 to TRBJ2-1, with D unresolved. The V gene lost 4 bases and the J gene lost 9 bases, with 7 bases spanning the gap. The CDR3 loop spans 11 amino acids. Germline V gives CDR1 SGHAT, CDR2 FQNNGV. The CDR3 reads CASSSGGEQFF. CDR3 DNA sequence: TGTGCCAGCAGCTCCGGTGGTGAGCAGTTCTTC. Using reference TRBV11-2 and TRBJ2-1 for the parts outside the CDR3, the full variable domain is EAGVAQSPRYKIIEKRQSVAFWCNPISGHATLYWYQQILGQGPKLLIQFQNNGVVDDSQLPKDRFSAERLKGVDSTLKIQPAKLEDSAVYLCASSSGGEQFFGPGTRLTVL.

The chain couples TRBV7-2 to TRBJ1-3, with TRBD1 matching 7 bases. The CDR3 runs 16 residues. Germline V CDR1 and CDR2: SGHTA, FQGNSA. Trimming cost V 5 bases and J 1 base; bases outside gene matches: 8. DNA of the CDR3: TGTGCCAGCAGCAGACAACAGGGGACATCTGGAAACACCATATATTTT. Amino acids: CASSRQQGTSGNTIYF.

This clone was observed a single time. The V gene is TRBV5-1, the J gene TRBJ1-1, with D perhaps TRBD1 (6 bases). V shed 4 bases and J shed 6 bases, with 10 bases lying between them. The CDR3 has 12 residues. The germline gives CDR1 SGHRS, CDR2 YFSETQ. CDR3 sequence (DNA): TGCGCCAGCAGCCGTGAGGGGGCTGAAGCTTTCTTT. Translating gives CASSREGAEAFF.